Following are 8 T cell receptor beta chains from one sample sequenced in a study of T cell responses to AZD1222 COVID-19 vaccine. The method was immunoSEQ multiplex PCR; TCRdb's version includes in-frame clones alone and lacks a portion of them. The sample's table shows about 140,000 clones. The sequenced sample consisted of peripheral blood. The origin of the receptors is an adult in good health.

CDR3 sequence (DNA): TGCGCCAGCAGCCAATGGAGGTCGGTAGGGGCAGATACGCAGTATTTT. It specifies CASSQWRSVGADTQYF. The chain employs TRBV4-1 and TRBJ2-3; perhaps D is TRBD1 or TRBD2 (5 bases each). The CDR3 is 16 residues long. The germline CDR1 and CDR2 sequences are MGHRA and YSYEKL. V lost 2 bases and J 4 bases, leaving 16 bases between the germline ends.

The chain combines TRBV28 with TRBJ1-1, with D tentatively TRBD1 (5 bases). The V end lost 5 bases, the J end lost 5 bases, and 21 bases lay between the germline ends. The V gene's germline CDR1 is MDHEN and CDR2 SYDVKM. The CDR3 sequence is 16 residues long. CDR3 nucleotides: TGTGCCAGCAGTATGCCCGAGGGCAGGGTTAAAACTGAAGCTTTCTTT. It is translated as CASSMPEGRVKTEAFF.

This chain links TRBV7-9 with TRBJ1-1; TRBD1 matches at 7 bases. CDR1 is SEHNR and CDR2 is FQNEAQ in the germline V gene (reference sequence). The CDR3 sequence is 15 residues long. With V trimmed by 3 bases and J by 1 base, 5 bases remained unmatched. The CDR3 sequence: CASSLDRRGNTEAFF. The CDR3 region has the DNA TGTGCCAGCAGCTTGGACAGGAGAGGGAACACTGAAGCTTTCTTT. Full variable domain (remainder filled in from reference TRBV7-9 and TRBJ1-1): DTGVSQNPRHKITKRGQNVTFRCDPISEHNRLYWYRQTLGQGPEFLTYFQNEAQLEKSRLLSDRFSAERPKGSFSTLEIQRTEQGDSAMYLCASSLDRRGNTEAFFGQGTRLTVV.

The chain uses TRBV11-2 and TRBJ2-5; 7 bases match TRBD1. Germline V gene data show CDR1 as SGHAT and CDR2 as FQNNGV. V lost 4 bases and J lost 5; bases outside the gene matches: 7. The CDR3 length is 14 residues. CDR3 coding DNA: TGTGCCAGCAGCTCGACAGGGTCTGGCGAGACCCAGTACTTC. Translating gives CASSSTGSGETQYF.

J is TRBJ1-6 and V is TRBV30; maybe TRBD1 (6 bases). V lost 8 bases, J lost 4 bases, and 21 bases lay in between. Germline CDR1 is GTSNPN and CDR2 is SVGIG (reference sequence). This CDR3 has 16 amino acids. CDR3: CARQDSHGGYNSPLHF. The CDR3 nucleotides read TGTGCCCGGCAGGACAGTCACGGGGGGTATAATTCACCCCTCCACTTT.

J is TRBJ2-7 and V is TRBV7-7; D ambiguous. CDR1 is SSHAT and CDR2 is FNYEAQ in the germline V gene (reference sequence). Trimming shortened V by 2 bases and J by 0 bases, and 8 bases separated the two germline ends. The CDR3 has 14 residues. CDR3 in DNA: TGTGCCAGCAGCTTAAGCCCGGACTCCTACGAGCAGTACTTC. Translated, it gives CASSLSPDSYEQYF.

The chain is built from TRBV19 and TRBJ1-4; unclear D gene. Trimming removed 8 bases at V and 5 bases at J, with 9 bases between. The CDR3 consists of 12 residues. The germline V gene has CDR1 LNHDA and CDR2 SQIVND (reference sequence). CDR3 nucleotides: TGTGCCAGTGATCCGGGAAATGAAAAACTGTTTTTT. It is translated as CASDPGNEKLFF.

The CDR3 sequence: CASSSKSAGLNTEAFF. Here the CDR3 DNA reads TGTGCCAGCAGCTCCAAGTCGGCAGGCCTGAACACTGAAGCTTTCTTT. The rearrangement links TRBV7-9 to TRBJ1-1; D ambiguous. V shed 4 bases and J shed 0 bases, with 15 bases lying between them. CDR3 length: 16 amino acids. Germline V gene data show CDR1 as SEHNR and CDR2 as FQNEAQ (reference sequence).